Listed below are T cell receptor beta chains from one sample, sequenced in a study of T cells in Graves' hyperthyroidism and ophthalmopathy. TCRdb used MiXCR to reprocess the multiplex PCR reads, holding one entry per CDR3 protein. The sample shows 550,000 to 700,000 distinct CDR3 sequences, more than 45% of them seen only once. The sample consisted of peripheral blood or thyroid tissue (not recorded which). These receptors all come from an adult woman with Graves' disease, either hyperthyroidism or ophthalmopathy (not recorded which). The CDR3 runs from the conserved cysteine through the conserved F or W. The D gene is left open where the match is weak. Clone size is not always given. Where it is, it says once, few, many or a class for expanded clones.

j_gene,v_gene,abundance,d_gene,CDR3aa,CDR3nt
TRBJ1-2,TRBV9,once,.,CASSVGAVPVYGYTF,TGTGCCAGCAGCGTAGGGGCAGTACCCGTCTATGGCTACACCTTC
TRBJ2-7,TRBV30,many,.,CAWGGVKTYEQYF,TGTGCCTGGGGGGGTGTGAAAACCTACGAGCAGTACTTC
TRBJ2-5,TRBV29-1,.,.,CRGSQQGETQYF,TGCAGAGGCTCCCAGCAGGGAGAGACCCAGTACTTC
TRBJ2-7,TRBV7-9,.,TRBD2,CASSFQGTSGTEAQYF,TGTGCCAGCAGCTTCCAGGGGACTAGCGGGACTGAGGCGCAGTACTTC
TRBJ1-1,TRBV2,.,TRBD1,CASRGDRVAEAFF,TGTGCCAGCAGGGGGGACAGGGTTGCTGAAGCTTTCTTT
TRBJ1-2,TRBV15,.,.,CATSREAIQGGYTF,TGTGCCACCAGCAGAGAGGCTATTCAGGGTGGCTACACCTTC
TRBJ1-2,TRBV7-9,many,.,CASREPREGYGYTF,TGTGCCAGCAGGGAGCCAAGGGAGGGCTATGGCTACACCTTC
TRBJ2-7,TRBV2,many,TRBD2,CASSDGTSGMLGEQYF,TGTGCCAGCAGTGACGGGACTAGCGGGATGTTGGGCGAGCAGTACTTC
TRBJ1-6,TRBV7-2,.,.,CASSQDPSEENSPLHF,TGTGCCAGCAGCCAAGATCCCTCGGAAGAAAATTCACCCCTCCACTTT
TRBJ1-1,TRBV10-3,.,.,CAISVGWENTEAFF,TGTGCCATCAGTGTGGGATGGGAGAACACTGAAGCTTTCTTC